This TCR beta chain was identified in a study of response to subunit inactivated influenza vaccine. This clonotype was seen at least ten times. The CDR3 covers 15 residues. Germline loops: CDR1 KGHSH, CDR2 LQKENI. V lost 3 bases to trimming and J lost 8 bases; unmatched junction nucleotides: 9. TCRdb reanalysed the RT-PCR reads using MiXCR and keeps one entry per CDR3 protein. The sample lists some 570,000 distinct CDR3 sequences; about 11% were seen once. The same sample was also used in a study of T cells expressing NK-cell markers. From that paper: Libraries used 5'RACE template switching adding universal primer site and UMIs. The study found these clonotypes also leading the CD3+CD56-NKG2C+ fraction in several donors.

Sequencing used PBMCs from blood, obtained on the day of vaccination. The receptor was derived from a man in his fifties or sixties who received an inactivated influenza vaccine. This chain links TRBV18 with TRBJ2-1; TRBD2 agrees at 8 bases. The CDR3 DNA reads TGTGCCAGCTCACCGGCCATAGCGGGGATCCATGAGCAGTTCTTC. It translates to CASSPAIAGIHEQFF.